This is a list of T cell receptor beta chains from one sample in a study of T cell responses to AZD1222 COVID-19 vaccine. Clones were sequenced by immunoSEQ multiplex PCR, and TCRdb holds only the in-frame ones, with some missing. The sample consists of approximately 65,000 clones, approximately 80% of them appearing once. The sequencing here drew on peripheral blood, taken on day 0 of AZD1222 vaccination. The receptors derive from an adult in good health. The CDR3 runs from the conserved cysteine through the conserved F or W. D genes are given only for firm matches. Clone size is shown for a subset of rows, as once, few, many or a class of expanded clone.

V	D	size	J	CDR3	DNA
TRBV7-2	.	.	TRBJ2-2	CASSYIPNTGELFF	TGTGCCAGCAGCTACATACCGAACACCGGGGAGCTGTTTTTT
TRBV6-2/TRBV6-3	.	.	TRBJ1-2	CASSWPRGRVGQLDYGYTF	TGTGCCAGCAGTTGGCCTCGGGGGCGCGTAGGACAATTGGACTATGGCTACACCTTC
TRBV2	TRBD2	few	TRBJ2-3	CASRNTGGSDTQYF	TGTGCCAGCAGGAACACGGGGGGGAGCGATACGCAGTATTTT
TRBV14	TRBD1	.	TRBJ2-7	CASSPNRGPYEQYF	TGTGCCAGCAGCCCGAACAGGGGGCCCTACGAGCAGTACTTC
TRBV19	.	.	TRBJ1-4	CASSKAQMQLSEKLFF	TGTGCCAGTAGCAAAGCGCAGATGCAACTAAGTGAAAAACTGTTTTTT
TRBV3-1/TRBV3-2	.	.	TRBJ1-1	CASSPQTGMSTEAFF	TGTGCCAGCAGCCCCCAAACAGGGATGAGCACTGAAGCTTTCTTT
TRBV4-1	TRBD2	.	TRBJ2-1	CASSLSGGAGEQFF	TGCGCCAGCAGCCTTAGCGGGGGGGCCGGTGAGCAGTTCTTC
TRBV7-2	.	few	TRBJ2-1	CASSFGGTSNEQFF	TGTGCCAGCAGCTTTGGTGGGACGAGCAATGAGCAGTTCTTC
TRBV30	.	.	TRBJ2-3	CAWSSGADTQYF	TGTGCCTGGAGTTCGGGTGCGGATACGCAGTATTTT
TRBV6-5	TRBD2	.	TRBJ2-5	CASGSSGGAQETQYF	TGTGCCAGCGGATCTAGCGGGGGGGCCCAAGAGACCCAGTACTTC
TRBV2	.	few	TRBJ2-1	CASRALVEQFF	TGTGCCAGCCGGGCCTTGGTTGAGCAGTTCTTC
TRBV10-2	TRBD1	once	TRBJ1-1	CASSEQGGTEAFF	TGCGCCAGCAGTGAACAGGGGGGGACTGAAGCTTTCTTT
TRBV2	TRBD2	few	TRBJ2-3	CASSRGGQSTDTQYF	TGTGCCAGCTCCCGGGGGGGCCAATCCACAGATACGCAGTATTTT
TRBV29-1	TRBD1	.	TRBJ1-6	CSVGTGPSSPLHF	TGCAGCGTTGGGACAGGTCCCTCTTCACCCCTCCACTTT
TRBV7-2	TRBD2	.	TRBJ2-1	CASSWGWSGAHNEQFF	TGTGCCAGCAGCTGGGGTTGGAGCGGGGCCCACAATGAGCAGTTCTTC
TRBV6-1	.	.	TRBJ1-3	CASSEGGSGNTIYF	TGTGCCAGCAGTGAGGGCGGCTCTGGAAACACCATATATTTT
TRBV11-2	.	.	TRBJ1-5	CASSPPIQPQHF	TGTGCCAGCAGCCCTCCCATCCAGCCCCAGCATTTT
TRBV11-2	TRBD1	.	TRBJ2-1	CASRDRGSIYNEQFF	TGTGCCAGCAGAGACAGGGGATCCATCTACAATGAGCAGTTCTTC
TRBV7-6	TRBD1	once	TRBJ2-5	CASNRGPGETQYF	TGTGCCAGCAACAGGGGGCCAGGGGAGACCCAGTACTTC
TRBV28	.	.	TRBJ1-4	CATRVEEKLFF	TGTGCCACCAGGGTTGAAGAAAAACTGTTTTTT
TRBV6-5	.	few	TRBJ2-1	CASSPYPSSYNEQFF	TGTGCCAGCAGCCCCTACCCGAGCTCCTACAATGAGCAGTTCTTC
TRBV5-1	.	.	TRBJ1-2	CASSFQGGEDGYTF	TGCGCCAGCAGCTTTCAGGGAGGGGAGGATGGCTACACCTTC
TRBV6-4	TRBD1	few	TRBJ1-2	CASSAGQGAYGYTF	TGTGCCAGCAGCGCAGGACAGGGGGCCTATGGCTACACCTTC
TRBV25-1	.	.	TRBJ2-2	CASSPRLFSTGELFF	TGTGCCAGCAGCCCACGACTATTCTCCACGGGGGAGCTGTTTTTT
TRBV6-2/TRBV6-3	.	.	TRBJ1-1	CASSYSVGYTEAFF	TGTGCCAGCAGTTACTCGGTGGGCTACACTGAAGCTTTCTTT
TRBV19	.	few	TRBJ1-2	CASSILRIANYGYTF	TGTGCCAGTAGTATACTGCGGATAGCTAACTATGGCTACACCTTC
TRBV30	.	.	TRBJ2-2	CAWKQNTGELFF	TGTGCCTGGAAACAGAACACCGGGGAGCTGTTTTTT
TRBV19	.	.	TRBJ1-5	CASSLVFQLEEFCF	TGTGCCAGTAGTTTGGTGTTTCAACTGGAGGAGTTTTGCTTT
TRBV18	.	.	TRBJ2-3	CASSPPNLRTTGADTQYF	TGTGCCAGCTCACCGCCGAACTTAAGGACGACCGGCGCAGATACGCAGTATTTT
TRBV14	TRBD1	.	TRBJ2-7	CASSRWGQGIYEQYF	TGTGCCAGCAGCCGGTGGGGACAGGGAATTTACGAGCAGTACTTC
TRBV5-6	.	.	TRBJ1-2	CASSLEGGYTF	TGTGCCAGCAGCTTGGAGGGTGGCTACACCTTC
TRBV28	TRBD2	once	TRBJ2-7	CASRDGVRGGTYEQYF	TGTGCCAGCAGGGATGGGGTACGGGGGGGTACCTACGAGCAGTACTTC
TRBV5-4	.	once	TRBJ2-2	CASSTDQHTGELFF	TGTGCCAGCAGCACCGACCAGCACACCGGGGAGCTGTTTTTT
TRBV18	TRBD1	.	TRBJ1-1	CASSLRQGNSMNTEAFF	TGTGCCAGCTCGCTTAGACAGGGGAACTCTATGAACACTGAAGCTTTCTTT
TRBV29-1	.	.	TRBJ2-7	CSVDQGTYEQYF	TGCAGCGTTGATCAGGGAACCTACGAGCAGTACTTC
TRBV2	.	.	TRBJ1-4	CASSGLGDEKLFF	TGTGCCAGCAGTGGGCTTGGGGATGAAAAACTGTTTTTT
TRBV3-1/TRBV3-2	TRBD2	.	TRBJ2-2	CASSQAGGQLFF	TGTGCCAGCAGCCAAGCGGGAGGACAGCTGTTTTTT
TRBV7-8	.	.	TRBJ2-7	CASSPMSGIYEQYF	TGTGCCAGCAGCCCCATGTCGGGGATTTACGAGCAGTACTTC
TRBV4-2	.	few	TRBJ2-2	CASSQLSERELFF	TGTGCCAGCAGCCAGCTATCGGAGCGGGAGCTGTTTTTT
TRBV2	.	few	TRBJ2-7	CASSSTRGQYF	TGTGCCAGCAGTTCCACTCGGGGGCAGTACTTC
TRBV20-1	.	.	TRBJ1-1	CSVEATEAFF	TGCAGTGTAGAGGCCACTGAAGCTTTCTTT
TRBV19	TRBD1	.	TRBJ1-5	CASNLDRGSSQPQHF	TGTGCCAGTAACCTCGACAGGGGCTCGAGTCAGCCCCAGCATTTT
TRBV20-1	TRBD2	.	TRBJ2-7	CSASVMSSRLAGSYEQYF	TGCAGTGCTAGTGTGATGTCATCCCGACTAGCGGGGTCCTACGAGCAGTACTTC
TRBV30	.	.	TRBJ1-5	CAWTGNSNQPQHF	TGTGCCTGGACGGGGAATAGCAATCAGCCCCAGCATTTT
TRBV2	.	.	TRBJ1-4	CASRGWGTRIEKLFF	TGTGCCAGCAGGGGTTGGGGCACCAGGATTGAAAAACTGTTTTTT
TRBV6-2/TRBV6-3	TRBD2	.	TRBJ2-4	CASSLGLTGNIQYF	TGTGCCAGCAGTCTGGGACTAACTGGGAACATTCAGTACTTC
TRBV12-5	TRBD1	.	TRBJ1-1	CASARDRVNTEAFF	TGTGCTAGTGCCAGGGACAGAGTAAACACTGAAGCTTTCTTT
TRBV6-5	TRBD1	few	TRBJ1-2	CASSRTGEPNYGYTF	TGTGCCAGCAGTAGGACAGGGGAACCTAACTATGGCTACACCTTC
TRBV19	TRBD1	.	TRBJ2-3	CASNNRGFDTQYF	TGTGCCAGCAACAACAGGGGTTTCGATACGCAGTATTTT
TRBV27	.	.	TRBJ1-4	CASSSQGFTTVHELFF	TGTGCCAGCAGCTCCCAGGGATTCACGACCGTTCATGAACTGTTTTTT
TRBV11-2	TRBD2	medium-sized	TRBJ2-7	CASSLPRGGTYEQYF	TGTGCCAGCAGCTTACCACGGGGGGGAACCTACGAGCAGTACTTC